This note documents a single TCR beta chain sequence. CDR1 and CDR2 from the germline V gene are SGHVS and FQNEAQ. The CDR3 contains 15 residues. The V end lost 1 base, the J end lost 9 bases, and 17 bases lay between the germline ends. The data are from a study of blood T cell repertoires in COVID-19. In the source study's methods: Using reference gene primer amplification, nucleated cell counts were estimated. Generated by immunoSEQ multiplex PCR, the TCRdb table keeps only in-frame clones and is missing some. V and J calls and clone size are those listed in that table; D and trimming were worked out from the DNA. The table has 250,000 to 300,000 clones, almost 85% seen once.

This sequence was found in a man over 45 with active or convalescent COVID-19. The sequenced sample consisted of peripheral blood. The chain links TRBV7-8 to TRBJ2-3; no reliable D call. The CDR3 loop is CASSLESPSFGTQYF. CDR3 DNA sequence: TGTGCCAGCAGCTTAGAGTCTCCTAGTTTTGGCACGCAGTATTTT.